One sample yielded the 31 T cell receptor beta chains listed below, sequenced in a study of cytotoxic CD8 clonotypes in ibrutinib-treated CLL. Assay used: immunoSEQ multiplex PCR; TCRdb lists only in-frame clones, some missing. Here the sample spans around 15,000 clones, 65% to 70% being singletons. The source was PBMCs, collected before ibrutinib treatment. Receptors originate from a human donor with chronic lymphocytic leukemia.

V usage is TRBV6-6 and J usage is TRBJ1-1, with D possibly being TRBD1 (5 bases). The germline V gene encodes CDR1 MNHNY and CDR2 SVGAGI (reference sequence). V was cut by 4 bases and J by 3 bases, with 12 bases left in between. There are 14 residues in the CDR3. The CDR3 reads CASSSGLGDTEAFF. In DNA, the CDR3 is TGTGCCAGCAGTTCAGGGCTTGGGGACACTGAAGCTTTCTTT.

The chain is built from TRBV5-4 and TRBJ2-7; no firm D call. V shed 3 bases and J shed 7 bases, with 14 bases lying between them. The CDR3 length is 13 residues. Germline lookup yields CDR1 SGHNT and CDR2 YYREEE (reference sequence). The CDR3 protein is CASSSPTTLEQYF. The CDR3 nucleotides are TGTGCCAGCAGCTCACCGACGACGCTGGAGCAGTACTTC.

This chain uses TRBV27 with TRBJ2-5, with TRBD1 matching 10 bases. With V trimmed by 3 bases and J by 4 bases, 2 bases remained unmatched. The CDR3 totals 14 residues. CDR1 and CDR2 (germline): MNHEY, SMNVEV (reference sequence). In nucleotides, the CDR3 is TGTGCCAGCAGTTTGAGGACAGGGGGAGAGACCCAGTACTTC. It specifies CASSLRTGGETQYF.

In DNA, the CDR3 is TGTGCCAGCAGCAGAGGCCAAGAGACCCAGTACTTC. Translating it yields CASSRGQETQYF. The chain uses TRBV5-4 and TRBJ2-5; D remains unclear. The CDR3 is 12 residues long. CDR1 SGHNT and CDR2 YYREEE come from the germline V gene (reference sequence). The V gene lost 4 bases and the J gene lost 1 base, with 5 bases spanning the gap.

The gene calls are TRBV28 and TRBJ1-5; D is unclear. The CDR3 consists of 16 residues. V was pared by 6 bases and J by 0 bases, with 15 bases between. Germline values: CDR1 MDHEN, CDR2 SYDVKM. The CDR3 nucleotides are TGTGCCAGCAGGTCGTCACAGTTCTATAGCAATCAGCCCCAGCATTTT. This sequence encodes CASRSSQFYSNQPQHF.

This clone has a handful of counts. The V and J genes are TRBV11-2 and TRBJ2-5; D possibly matches TRBD1 or TRBD2 (5 bases each). The V gene's germline CDR1 is SGHAT and CDR2 FQNNGV. The CDR3 has 15 amino acids. V dropped 0 bases and J dropped 4 bases, with 12 bases sitting between them. The CDR3 spells CASSLEARGGETQYF. The CDR3 nucleotides read TGTGCCAGCAGCTTAGAGGCCCGGGGCGGAGAGACCCAGTACTTC.

The rearrangement links TRBV27 to TRBJ2-7; D is uncertain. Germline values: CDR1 MNHEY, CDR2 SMNVEV (reference sequence). The CDR3 length is 15 residues. Trimming took 2 bases from V and 0 from J, leaving 11 bases between them. This CDR3 reads CASSLHGSSSYEQYF. CDR3 coding DNA: TGTGCCAGCAGTTTACATGGCTCCAGCTCCTACGAGCAGTACTTC.

DNA of the CDR3: TGTGCCAGCACCAAGACAGGGTATCGCGAGCAGTACTTC. It codes for CASTKTGYREQYF. V and J are TRBV27 and TRBJ2-7; 7 bases align to TRBD1. The CDR3 contains 13 residues. V was pared by 7 bases and J by 6 bases, with 9 bases of the junction left unmatched. Germline lookup yields CDR1 MNHEY and CDR2 SMNVEV (reference sequence).

This clone was seen just once. This rearrangement joins TRBV18 to TRBJ1-1; D is unclear. CDR3 size: 13 residues. Germline assignment: CDR1 KGHSH and CDR2 LQKENI. V lost 10 bases to trimming and J lost 4 bases, with 16 bases between them. The CDR3 is CATRGKEGTEAFF. CDR3 nucleotide sequence: TGTGCCACCCGCGGGAAAGAAGGCACTGAAGCTTTCTTT.

The rearrangement uses TRBV6-5 and TRBJ2-1, with D tentatively TRBD1 (6 bases). Per germline, CDR1 MNHEY and CDR2 SVGAGI. The V end was cut by 3 bases, the J end by 1 base, with 13 bases between. The CDR3 runs 16 residues. CDR3 region: CASSYDQGQSYNEQFF. The CDR3 bases are TGTGCCAGCAGTTATGATCAGGGGCAATCCTACAATGAGCAGTTCTTC.

V gene TRBV6-1 combines with J gene TRBJ1-1, with a possible D match to TRBD1 (6 bases). V lost 6 bases to trimming and J lost 0 bases, with 11 bases between them. Germline-derived CDR1 and CDR2 are MNHNS and SASEGT. The CDR3 contains 14 residues. CDR3 DNA sequence: TGTGCCAGCAGAGCGAGGGGGGTGAACACTGAAGCTTTCTTT. Residues: CASRARGVNTEAFF.

The chain has TRBV11-3 and TRBJ2-7; 8 bases align to TRBD2. V trimming: 1 base; J trimming: 2 bases; junction bases outside the gene matches: 19. Germline V gives CDR1 SGHNT, CDR2 YENEEA. This CDR3 spans 20 amino acids. CDR3 DNA sequence: TGTGCCAGCAGCTTAGCCCTGAGCGGGGGATACACCCCGGGCCCCTACGAGCAGTACTTC. This codes for CASSLALSGGYTPGPYEQYF.

DNA for the CDR3: TGTGCCAGCAGCCAAGATGGGGACAGGTCTCAAGAGACCCAGTACTTC. Its translation is CASSQDGDRSQETQYF. The V gene is TRBV14, the J gene TRBJ2-5, with 8 positions matching TRBD1. Germline lookup yields CDR1 SGHDN and CDR2 FVKESK. Trimming took 0 bases from V and 2 from J; bases not matched to a gene: 5. The CDR3 contains 16 residues.

The chain joins TRBV5-8 to TRBJ1-1; D unclear. The germline V gene encodes CDR1 SGHTS and CDR2 YDEGEE. The CDR3 totals 13 residues. The germline V and J ends were trimmed by 2 bases and 8 bases, with 13 bases remaining between them. CDR3 DNA sequence: TGTGCCAGCAGCTTCGTAGGGTTTTCCGAAGCTTTCTTT. Translation: CASSFVGFSEAFF.

The CDR3 coding sequence is TGTGCTAGTGGTTTGGCGGAGACGTCCTACAATGAGCAGTTCTTC. Encoded protein: CASGLAETSYNEQFF. The chain carries TRBV12-5 and TRBJ2-1; D remains ambiguous. The CDR3 sequence is 15 residues long. In germline, CDR1 is LGHNT, CDR2 FRNRAP. Trimming shortened V by 1 base and J by 1 base, and 8 bases separated the two germline ends.

This clone was found a few times. The CDR3 DNA reads TGTGCCACCGGGAGACAGCCCGGAGAAAAACTGTTTTTT. It codes for CATGRQPGEKLFF. The chain recombines TRBV19 with TRBJ1-4; tentative D call: TRBD1 (5 bases). This CDR3 contains 13 residues. Looked up from germline, CDR1 is LNHDA and CDR2 is SQIVND (reference sequence). Trimming took 10 bases from V and 8 from J, leaving 17 bases between them.

This chain uses TRBV7-9 with TRBJ2-6; 10 bases agree with TRBD1. CDR3 length: 17 residues. V shed 5 bases and J 3 bases; nucleotides not matched to a gene: 7. Germline CDR1 and CDR2: SEHNR and FQNEAQ (reference sequence). The CDR3 is CASSRRQGAGGANVLTF. DNA for the CDR3: TGTGCCAGCAGCCGAAGACAGGGGGCAGGTGGGGCCAACGTCCTGACTTTC.

The CDR3 nucleotides are TGTGCCAGCAGCTCGAGGACTAGCGCTCCCTACAATGAGCAGTTCTTC. Translated: CASSSRTSAPYNEQFF. This chain joins TRBV11-3 and TRBJ2-1; TRBD2 matches 9 bases. CDR1 is SGHNT, CDR2 YENEEA, per germline. This CDR3 has 16 residues. V dropped 4 bases and J dropped 2; count of bases not matched to a gene: 6.

This clone was observed a few times. This chain connects TRBV7-8 to TRBJ2-3; D gene ambiguous. Germline V gene data show CDR1 as SGHVS and CDR2 as FQNEAQ. The CDR3 is made up of 16 amino acids. V was trimmed by 5 bases and J by 0 bases, leaving 15 bases between them. CDR3: CASSRLLTSSTDTQYF. The CDR3, as DNA: TGTGCCAGCAGCCGCCTACTAACCTCTAGCACAGATACGCAGTATTTT.

The chain links TRBV14 to TRBJ2-5; 10 bases are shared with TRBD2. Germline CDR1 is SGHDN and CDR2 is FVKESK. The V and J ends lost 6 bases and 3 bases, in that order; junction bases with no gene match: 13. The CDR3 covers 17 residues. CDR3 DNA: TGTGCCAGCAGTCCATTTAGCGGGGGGCCCGAGGAAGAGACCCAGTACTTC. Translated, it gives CASSPFSGGPEEETQYF.

This chain links TRBV29-1 with TRBJ2-1, with a possible D match to TRBD1 (6 bases). V was trimmed by 3 bases and J by 0 bases, leaving 24 bases between them. This CDR3 comprises 19 residues. Germline CDR1 reads SQVTM; CDR2 reads ANQGSEA. CDR3 bases: TGCAGCGTTGATGGGGGCAGCCAACGTGGGGGTAGCTCCTACAATGAGCAGTTCTTC. Translation: CSVDGGSQRGGSSYNEQFF.

The V and J genes are TRBV27 and TRBJ2-7; 12 nucleotides match TRBD2. This CDR3 contains 14 residues. Germline V gene sequence: CDR1 MNHEY, CDR2 SMNVEV (reference sequence). Losses at the gene ends were 8 bases for V and 2 bases for J; bases not matched to a gene: 4. This chain's CDR3 is CASRLAGGTYEQYF. Written as DNA, the CDR3 is TGTGCCAGCCGCCTAGCGGGGGGGACCTACGAGCAGTACTTC.

The chain joins TRBV28 to TRBJ2-1; 8 positions agree with TRBD1. V gave up 5 bases and J gave up 8 bases; unmatched junction bases: 8. This CDR3 comprises 14 residues. Germline values: CDR1 MDHEN, CDR2 SYDVKM. This chain's CDR3 is CASSPPDRGDEQFF. For the CDR3, the DNA is TGTGCCAGCAGTCCCCCCGACAGGGGCGATGAGCAGTTCTTC.

There are a few counts of this clone. J is TRBJ1-2 and V is TRBV25-1; no reliable D call. CDR1 MGHDK and CDR2 SYGVNS come from the germline V gene. CDR3 length: 12 residues. Trimming stripped 5 bases from V and 6 bases from J, with 10 bases between. Here the CDR3 reads CASSLTGDGYTF. CDR3 in DNA: TGTGCCAGCAGTTTAACTGGGGATGGCTACACCTTC.

The table lists this clone with a count of one. The chain is built from TRBV5-1 and TRBJ2-3; 12 nucleotides match TRBD2. Germline lookup yields CDR1 SGHRS and CDR2 YFSETQ. This CDR3 is built from 19 residues. J was trimmed by 0 bases and V by 1 base; bases with no gene match: 9. This CDR3 reads CASSLFGLAGGPSTDTQYF. The CDR3 DNA reads TGCGCCAGCAGCTTGTTCGGGCTAGCGGGGGGGCCTAGCACAGATACGCAGTATTTT. Together with reference TRBV5-1 and TRBJ2-3, the CDR3 gives the full variable domain: KAGVTQTPRYLIKTRGQQVTLSCSPISGHRSVSWYQQTPGQGLQFLFEYFSETQRNKGNFPGRFSGRQFSNSRSEMNVSTLELGDSALYLCASSLFGLAGGPSTDTQYFGPGTRLTVL.

The chain recombines TRBV7-9 with TRBJ2-3; no clear D gene. The CDR3 contains 14 residues. CDR1 and CDR2 (germline): SEHNR, FQNEAQ (reference sequence). Trimming cost V 5 bases and J 3 bases, with 12 bases left between them. The CDR3 loop reads CASSGSLNTDTQYF. CDR3 sequence (DNA): TGTGCCAGCAGCGGTAGCCTAAATACAGATACGCAGTATTTT.

This clone was counted only a few times. The chain carries TRBV2 and TRBJ1-5; the D gene is possibly TRBD1 (6 bases). Germline V gene sequence: CDR1 SNHLY, CDR2 FYNNEI. Deletions cut 5 bases from V and 4 bases from J, with 9 bases between. The CDR3 runs to 13 residues. This CDR3 reads CASSRQENQPQHF. The CDR3, as DNA: TGTGCCAGCAGTAGACAGGAGAATCAGCCCCAGCATTTT.

The chain has TRBV7-3 and TRBJ2-3, with D perhaps TRBD1 (6 bases). Trimming stripped 4 bases from V and 6 bases from J, with 8 bases between. The CDR3 has 12 amino acids. CDR1 is SGHTA, CDR2 FQGTGA, per germline. This CDR3 is CASSSQGDTQYF. CDR3 in DNA: TGTGCCAGCAGCTCCCAGGGGGATACGCAGTATTTT.

This clone was recorded a few times. The DNA for the CDR3 is TGTGCCAGCAGCTTAGGACAGGCCAAAAACATTCAGTACTTC. Amino acid sequence: CASSLGQAKNIQYF. The V and J genes are TRBV13 and TRBJ2-4; D ambiguous. The V gene lost 0 bases and the J gene lost 1 base, with 4 bases spanning the gap. The germline CDR1 and CDR2 sequences are PRHDT and FYEKMQ (reference sequence). The CDR3 covers 14 residues.

In the case of this clone: Other DNA sequences in the same sample also yield this CDR3. This chain connects TRBV4-3 to TRBJ2-1; D is ambiguous. The ends were cut back, 0 bases at V and 0 bases at J, with 12 bases in the middle. The CDR3 contains 17 residues. Per germline, CDR1 LGHNA and CDR2 YSLEER. DNA for the CDR3: TGCGCCAGCAGCCAAGATACGGGCGGAAGCTCCTACAATGAGCAGTTCTTC. It yields the protein CASSQDTGGSSYNEQFF.

In this sample, this clone turned up a few times. The V call is TRBV5-8, the J call TRBJ2-5; D is ambiguous. V was cut by 6 bases and J by 5 bases, with 11 bases left in between. This CDR3 contains 12 residues. Germline CDR1 is SGHTS and CDR2 is YDEGEE. This CDR3 reads CASNPRRETQYF. The CDR3 nucleotides read TGTGCCAGCAACCCTAGGCGTGAGACCCAGTACTTC.